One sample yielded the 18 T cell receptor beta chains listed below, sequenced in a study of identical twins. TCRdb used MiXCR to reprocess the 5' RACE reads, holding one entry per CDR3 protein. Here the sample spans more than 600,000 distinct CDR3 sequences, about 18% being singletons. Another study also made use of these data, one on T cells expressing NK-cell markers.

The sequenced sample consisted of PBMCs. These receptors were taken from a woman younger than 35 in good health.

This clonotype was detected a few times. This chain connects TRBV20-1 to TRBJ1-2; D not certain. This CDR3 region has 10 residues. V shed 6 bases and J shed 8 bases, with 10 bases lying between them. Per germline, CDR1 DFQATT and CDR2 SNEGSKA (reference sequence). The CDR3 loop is CSAQRPGYTF. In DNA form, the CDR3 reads TGCAGTGCCCAACGACCGGGCTACACCTTC.

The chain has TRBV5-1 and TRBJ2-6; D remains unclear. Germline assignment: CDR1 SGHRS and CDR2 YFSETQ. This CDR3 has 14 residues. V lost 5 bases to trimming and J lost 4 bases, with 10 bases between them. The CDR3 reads CASSDPQGANVLTF. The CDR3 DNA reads TGCGCCAGCAGTGATCCTCAGGGGGCCAACGTCCTGACTTTC.

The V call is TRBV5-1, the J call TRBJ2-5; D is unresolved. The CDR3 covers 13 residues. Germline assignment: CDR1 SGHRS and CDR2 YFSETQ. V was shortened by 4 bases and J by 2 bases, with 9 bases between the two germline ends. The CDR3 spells CASSGSEQETQYF. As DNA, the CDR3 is TGCGCCAGCAGCGGGTCAGAACAAGAGACCCAGTACTTC. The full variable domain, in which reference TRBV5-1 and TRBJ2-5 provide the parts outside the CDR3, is KAGVTQTPRYLIKTRGQQVTLSCSPISGHRSVSWYQQTPGQGLQFLFEYFSETQRNKGNFPGRFSGRQFSNSRSEMNVSTLELGDSALYLCASSGSEQETQYFGPGTRLLVL.

The DNA for the CDR3 is TGTGCCAGCAGCTTAGAGATGCATGAGCAGTTCTTC. Protein sequence: CASSLEMHEQFF. The V and J genes are TRBV7-8 and TRBJ2-1; D gene ambiguous. The germline V gene encodes CDR1 SGHVS and CDR2 FQNEAQ. The CDR3 has 12 amino acids. Trimming removed 1 base from V and 8 bases from J, with 6 bases in between.

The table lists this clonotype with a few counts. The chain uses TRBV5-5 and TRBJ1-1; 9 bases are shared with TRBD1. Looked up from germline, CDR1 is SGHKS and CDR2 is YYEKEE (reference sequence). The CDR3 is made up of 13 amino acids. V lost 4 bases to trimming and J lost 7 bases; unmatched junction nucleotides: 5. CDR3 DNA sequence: TGTGCCAGCAGCCGAACAGGGGGCCTTGAAGCTTTCTTT. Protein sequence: CASSRTGGLEAFF.

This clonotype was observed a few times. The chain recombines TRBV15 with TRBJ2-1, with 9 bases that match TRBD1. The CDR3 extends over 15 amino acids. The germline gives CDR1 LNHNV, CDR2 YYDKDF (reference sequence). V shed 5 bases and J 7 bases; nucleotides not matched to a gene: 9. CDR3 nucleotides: TGTGCCACCAGCCCCGCTGGACAGGGGAGGAATGAGCAGTTCTTC. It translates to CATSPAGQGRNEQFF.

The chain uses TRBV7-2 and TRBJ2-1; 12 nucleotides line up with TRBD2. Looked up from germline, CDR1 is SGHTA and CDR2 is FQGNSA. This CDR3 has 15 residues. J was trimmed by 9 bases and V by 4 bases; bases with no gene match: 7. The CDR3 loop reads CASSSSGRAAFEQFF. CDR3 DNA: TGTGCCAGCAGCTCTAGCGGGAGGGCCGCTTTTGAGCAGTTCTTC.

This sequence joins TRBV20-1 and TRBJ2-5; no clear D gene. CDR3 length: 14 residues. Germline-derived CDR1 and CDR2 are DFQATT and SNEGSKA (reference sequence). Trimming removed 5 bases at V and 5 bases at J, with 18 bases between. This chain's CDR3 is CSALSLPATETQYF. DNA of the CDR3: TGCAGTGCTTTAAGCTTACCCGCGACGGAGACCCAGTACTTC.

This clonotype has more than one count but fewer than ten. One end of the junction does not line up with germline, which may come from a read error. Here the CDR3 reads CAWTRQGDENTEVFF. The CDR3 DNA sequence: TGTGCCTGGACTAGGCAGGGGGATGAGAACACTGAAGTTTTCTTT. The V call is TRBV30, the J call TRBJ1-1; 7 bases fit TRBD1. Germline CDR1 GTSNPN, CDR2 SVGIG (reference sequence). The CDR3 spans 15 residues.

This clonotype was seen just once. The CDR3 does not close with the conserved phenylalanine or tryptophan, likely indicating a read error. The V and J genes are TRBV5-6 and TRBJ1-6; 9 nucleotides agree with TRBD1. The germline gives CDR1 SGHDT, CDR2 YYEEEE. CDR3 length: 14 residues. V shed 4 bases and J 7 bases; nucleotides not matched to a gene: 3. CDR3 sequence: CASSRTGDNSPLHL. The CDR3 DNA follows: TGTGCCAGCAGCAGGACAGGGGACAATTCACCCCTCCACCTT.

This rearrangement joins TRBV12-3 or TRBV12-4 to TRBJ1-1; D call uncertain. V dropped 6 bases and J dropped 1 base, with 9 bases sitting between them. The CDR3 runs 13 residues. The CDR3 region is CASSPTPNTEAFF. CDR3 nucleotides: TGTGCCAGCAGCCCGACCCCGAACACTGAAGCTTTCTTT.

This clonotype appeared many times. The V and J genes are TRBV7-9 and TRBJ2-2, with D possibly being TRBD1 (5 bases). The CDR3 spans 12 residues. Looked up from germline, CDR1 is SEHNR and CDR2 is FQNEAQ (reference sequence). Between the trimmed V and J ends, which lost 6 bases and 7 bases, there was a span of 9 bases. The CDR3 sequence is CASRKGFGELFF. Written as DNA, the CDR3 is TGTGCCAGCAGAAAGGGGTTCGGGGAGCTGTTTTTT. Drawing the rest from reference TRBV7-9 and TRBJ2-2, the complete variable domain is DTGVSQNPRHKITKRGQNVTFRCDPISEHNRLYWYRQTLGQGPEFLTYFQNEAQLEKSRLLSDRFSAERPKGSFSTLEIQRTEQGDSAMYLCASRKGFGELFFGEGSRLTVL.

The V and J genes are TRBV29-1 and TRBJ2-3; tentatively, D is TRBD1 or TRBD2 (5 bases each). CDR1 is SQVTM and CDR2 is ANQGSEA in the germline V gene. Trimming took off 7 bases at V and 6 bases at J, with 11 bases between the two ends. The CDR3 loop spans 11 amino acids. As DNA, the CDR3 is TGCAGCGCCGGGGCGGCGGATACGCAGTATTTT. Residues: CSAGAADTQYF.

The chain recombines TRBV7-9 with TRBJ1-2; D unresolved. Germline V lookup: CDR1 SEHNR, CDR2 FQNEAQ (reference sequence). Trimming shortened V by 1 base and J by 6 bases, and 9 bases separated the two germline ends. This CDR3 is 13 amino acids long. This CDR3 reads CASSLVLTDGYTF. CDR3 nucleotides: TGTGCCAGCAGCTTAGTTCTAACCGATGGCTACACCTTC.

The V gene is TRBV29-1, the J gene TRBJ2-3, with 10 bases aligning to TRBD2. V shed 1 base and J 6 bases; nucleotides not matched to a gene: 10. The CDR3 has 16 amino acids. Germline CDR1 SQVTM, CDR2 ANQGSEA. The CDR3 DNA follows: TGCAGCGTTGAAGTGGTAGCGGGGGGCCCCGCGGATACGCAGTATTTT. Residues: CSVEVVAGGPADTQYF.

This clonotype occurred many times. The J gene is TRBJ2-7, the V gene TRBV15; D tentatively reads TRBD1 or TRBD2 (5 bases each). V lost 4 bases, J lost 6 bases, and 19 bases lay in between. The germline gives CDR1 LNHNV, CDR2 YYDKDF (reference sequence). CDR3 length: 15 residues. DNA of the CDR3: TGTGCCACCAGCACCCATTGGGAGTCTGGGGCCGAGCAGTACTTC. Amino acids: CATSTHWESGAEQYF. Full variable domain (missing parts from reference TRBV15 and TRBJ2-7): DAMVIQNPRYQVTQFGKPVTLSCSQTLNHNVMYWYQQKSSQAPKLLFHYYDKDFNNEADTPDNFQSRRPNTSFCFLDIRSPGLGDTAMYLCATSTHWESGAEQYFGPGTRLTVT.

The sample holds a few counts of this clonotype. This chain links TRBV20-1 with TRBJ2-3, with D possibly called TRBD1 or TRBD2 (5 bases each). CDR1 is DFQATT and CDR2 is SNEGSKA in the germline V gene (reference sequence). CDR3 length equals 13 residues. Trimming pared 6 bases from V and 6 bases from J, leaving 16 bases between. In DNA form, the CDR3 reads TGCAGTGCCAGGGACCTCCAATGGGATACGCAGTATTTT. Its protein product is CSARDLQWDTQYF.

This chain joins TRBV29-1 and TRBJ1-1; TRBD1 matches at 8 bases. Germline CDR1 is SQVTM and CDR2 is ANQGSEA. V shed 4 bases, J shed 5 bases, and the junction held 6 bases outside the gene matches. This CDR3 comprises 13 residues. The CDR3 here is CSVGQGAVTEAFF. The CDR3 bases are TGCAGCGTTGGGCAGGGGGCTGTGACTGAAGCTTTCTTT.